The entry below describes one T cell receptor (beta chain). This table comes from immunoSEQ multiplex PCR, and its TCRdb copy is limited to in-frame clones, with some not included. The data show hundreds of thousands of clones, roughly 95% seen once. Terminally differentiated effector memory CD45RA+ cells were excluded from the naive CD8 cells, which were CD45RO-negative and positively selected for CCR7. These data originate in a study of shared clonotypes between healthy human individuals. The trim removed 5 bases at V and 3 bases at J, leaving 6 bases unmatched. The CDR3 sequence is 15 residues long. Germline CDR1 is LNHDA and CDR2 is SQIVND (reference sequence).

This chain uses TRBV19 with TRBJ2-5, with 10 bases aligning to TRBD2. This clonotype was obtained from a woman aged 30 to 39 in good health. Sequencing was carried out using naive CD8+ T cells sorted from blood. The CDR3 nucleotides are TGTGCCAGTAGTCCGGGACTAGCGAACGAAGAGACCCAGTACTTC. This gives the protein CASSPGLANEETQYF.